This entry is about one T cell receptor (beta chain). Its antigen is still unknown. The data are from a study of graft-versus-host responses after intestinal transplantation. Sequencing was performed with immunoSEQ multiplex PCR; in TCRdb, only in-frame clones are kept and a portion is missing. The data show 93,000 or so clones, approximately 93% seen once. Germline loops: CDR1 GTSNPN, CDR2 SVGIG (reference sequence). V was shortened by 3 bases and J by 3 bases, with 20 bases between the two germline ends. This CDR3 contains 16 residues. The clonotype comes from a human donor who received an intestinal transplant. The chain recombines TRBV30 with TRBJ2-5; a weak D match, TRBD1 (6 bases). Sequenced material: unstimulated CD8+ T cells sorted from spleen or lymph node cells, taken before intestinal transplant. Here the CDR3 reads CAWRTSERNREETQYF. The DNA for the CDR3 is TGTGCCTGGAGAACTTCCGAGAGGAACAGGGAAGAGACCCAGTACTTC.